This T cell receptor beta chain was captured by sequencing in a study of Graves' ophthalmopathy and Graves' hyperthyroidism. RNA served as the template for amplifying TCR beta CDR3 regions. The workflow started with a first-round RT-PCR run with HTBI primers and then moved on to a second-round multiplex PCR. TCRdb used MiXCR to reprocess the multiplex PCR reads, holding one entry per CDR3 protein. The sample has some 1.1 million distinct CDR3 sequences, less than 45% seen once. General study points: A 13-signature model separated ophthalmopathy from stable hyperthyroidism, roughly 86% sensitivity, around 81% specificity. Detection in blood was also observed for most expanded thyroid clonotypes above 0.001 frequency.

The CDR3 length is 12 residues. In germline, CDR1 is SNHLY, CDR2 FYNNEI. Trimming took 10 bases from V and 8 from J; bases not matched to a gene: 6. Remarks on this clonotype: No antigen is known for it.

This TCR came from an adult man with Graves' hyperthyroidism. Sequencing was performed on peripheral blood or thyroid tissue (not recorded which). The chain uses TRBV2 and TRBJ1-3; 9 bases are shared with TRBD1. The CDR3 nucleotides read TGTGCCACCAACAGGGGGCGTTACACCATATATTTT. Protein: CATNRGRYTIYF.